This record looks at one T cell receptor (beta chain) sequence and its context. These data come from a study of blood T cell repertoires in COVID-19. Study at large: From the United States, Italy and Spain came samples of acute and convalescent COVID-19. The analysed material was cDNA or gDNA that came from T cells, B-cell-depleted T cells, or PBMCs.

CDR1 SGHNT and CDR2 YYREEE come from the germline V gene (reference sequence). V shed 5 bases and J 1 base; nucleotides not matched to a gene: 3. The CDR3 contains 14 residues. In the source study's methods: Amplified reference gene primers provided the basis for estimating nucleated cell counts. Repertoires were generated with immunoSEQ multiplex PCR, while TCRdb's copy carries only in-frame clones and drops some. V, J and clone size derive from that table, while D and trimming were established from the DNA sequence. The table has about 150,000 clones, over 70% seen once. The chain combines TRBV5-4 with TRBJ2-4; 7 nucleotides agree with TRBD1. Sequencing input: peripheral blood. This clonotype was obtained from an older woman who had recovered from COVID-19. CDR3 residues: CASSTGAAKNIQYF. CDR3 nucleotides: TGTGCCAGCAGTACAGGGGCGGCCAAAAACATTCAGTACTTC.